This TCR beta chain was identified in a study of Graves' ophthalmopathy and Graves' hyperthyroidism. The study amplified TCR beta CDR3 regions using RNA transcripts. HTBI primers primed a first-round RT-PCR, and a second-round multiplex PCR followed. TCRdb processed the multiplex PCR reads anew with MiXCR; each CDR3 protein has one entry. The sample contains 580,000 or so distinct CDR3 sequences, less than 45% of which appear only once. Trimming took 4 bases from V and 6 from J; bases not matched to a gene: 12. CDR3 size: 16 residues. Germline-derived CDR1 and CDR2 are SGHAT and FQDESV (reference sequence).

Sequenced input: peripheral blood or thyroid tissue (not recorded which). This clonotype originated in an adult man with Graves' hyperthyroidism. The gene calls are TRBV11-1 and TRBJ1-1, with 9 positions matching TRBD1. The CDR3, as DNA: TGTGCCAGCAGCTCCGAGGGGGACAGGGCTTCACCTGAAGCTTTCTTT. Protein sequence: CASSSEGDRASPEAFF.